The 22 T cell receptor beta chains presented below share a single source sample, sequenced in a study of blood T cell repertoires in COVID-19. The protocol was immunoSEQ multiplex PCR, while the TCRdb copy is restricted to in-frame clones and leaves out a portion. Altogether about 80,000 clones are present, about 79% being singletons, with the ten largest covering roughly 15%. The sequenced sample consisted of peripheral blood. Receptors were obtained from a human donor in a cohort sampled during active COVID-19.

This chain links TRBV7-2 with TRBJ1-6, with unresolved D. The V gene lost 6 bases and the J gene lost 8 bases, with 11 bases spanning the gap. The CDR3 has 13 residues. CDR1 is SGHTA, CDR2 FQGNSA, per germline. The DNA for the CDR3 is TGTGCCAGCAGTCAAGAGGTGGATTCACCCCTCCACTTT. Its protein is CASSQEVDSPLHF.

The gene calls are TRBV7-9 and TRBJ1-2; D perhaps matches TRBD1 (6 bases). The CDR3 is 16 residues long. Germline values: CDR1 SEHNR, CDR2 FQNEAQ (reference sequence). Trimming stripped 4 bases from V and 6 bases from J, with 21 bases between. CDR3 region: CASSSRLFRGMDGYTF. The CDR3 DNA reads as TGTGCCAGCAGCTCCAGGTTGTTCAGGGGTATGGATGGCTACACCTTC.

This rearrangement joins TRBV27 to TRBJ2-4, with 8 bases that match TRBD1. Germline trimming cut 3 bases from V and 2 bases from J; bases unmatched to any gene: 6. This CDR3 is 16 amino acids long. CDR1 and CDR2 (germline): MNHEY, SMNVEV (reference sequence). CDR3 sequence: CASSFSQGATKNIQYF. The CDR3 bases are TGTGCCAGCAGTTTTAGTCAGGGGGCCACCAAAAACATTCAGTACTTC.

This clone is large. The chain joins TRBV9 to TRBJ1-2; weak D call: TRBD1 (5 bases). V was pared by 4 bases and J by 8 bases, with 12 bases between. The CDR3 runs 12 residues. CDR1 and CDR2 (germline): SGDLS, YYNGEE. The DNA for the CDR3 is TGTGCCAGCAGCCTCGGACACGTAGGCTACACCTTC. Its protein product is CASSLGHVGYTF.

V gene TRBV9 combines with J gene TRBJ1-1; 7 bases line up with TRBD1. Germline-derived CDR1 and CDR2 are SGDLS and YYNGEE. CDR3 length equals 16 residues. With 0 bases clipped from V and 0 bases from J, the junction kept 5 bases outside the gene matches. CDR3 nucleotide sequence: TGTGCCAGCAGCGTAGGATTGGGACAGATGAACACTGAAGCTTTCTTT. It translates to CASSVGLGQMNTEAFF.

The table lists this clone with a few counts. This chain links TRBV5-4 with TRBJ1-3; a possible D gene is TRBD1 (5 bases). The germline V gene encodes CDR1 SGHNT and CDR2 YYREEE (reference sequence). V shed 0 bases and J shed 0 bases, with 7 bases lying between them. There are 15 residues in the CDR3. CDR3 sequence: CASSLEQVSGNTIYF. The CDR3 DNA reads as TGTGCCAGCAGCTTGGAACAGGTCTCTGGAAACACCATATATTTT.

A single count supports this clone. This chain connects TRBV27 to TRBJ2-3; a possible D gene is TRBD1 (5 bases). This CDR3 has 14 residues. CDR1 MNHEY and CDR2 SMNVEV come from the germline V gene (reference sequence). Trimming removed 7 bases at V and 6 bases at J, with 17 bases between. CDR3 sequence: CASKVGREGDTQYF. CDR3 nucleotide sequence: TGTGCCAGCAAGGTTGGCAGGGAAGGGGATACGCAGTATTTT.

The chain employs TRBV9 and TRBJ2-5; D not resolved. The CDR3 covers 14 residues. The germline V gene has CDR1 SGDLS and CDR2 YYNGEE. The V end lost 0 bases, the J end lost 5 bases, and 11 bases lay between the germline ends. The CDR3 coding sequence is TGTGCCAGCAGCGTAGGAGGTAGCTATGAGACCCAGTACTTC. Its translation is CASSVGGSYETQYF.

The rearrangement uses TRBV10-2 and TRBJ2-7; 7 bases line up with TRBD2. This CDR3 contains 16 residues. Per germline, CDR1 WSHSY and CDR2 SAAADI. Losses at the gene ends were 7 bases for V and 5 bases for J; bases not matched to a gene: 17. The CDR3 DNA reads as TGCGCCAGCATCGCACGAGGGCCGGGGAGGGTTCACGAGCAGTACGTC. Protein: CASIARGPGRVHEQYV.

This chain links TRBV7-9 with TRBJ2-7, with 10 bases aligning to TRBD2. Trimming cost V 7 bases and J 6 bases; bases outside gene matches: 12. In germline, CDR1 is SEHNR, CDR2 FQNEAQ (reference sequence). The CDR3 has 15 amino acids. The CDR3 region has the DNA TGTGCCAGCACTTGGGAGCGGGAGGGCCGAGCCGAGCAGTACGTC. Protein sequence: CASTWEREGRAEQYV.

The V gene is TRBV6-2 or TRBV6-3, the J gene TRBJ1-2, with D uncertain. CDR1 and CDR2 from the germline V gene are MNHEY and SVGEGT. There are 14 residues in the CDR3. Trimming left V 4 bases short and J 4 bases short, with 13 bases between. CDR3 loop: CASSSILRSYGYTF. CDR3 nucleotide sequence: TGTGCCAGCAGTTCTATCCTACGGAGCTATGGCTACACCTTC.

In this sample, this clone turned up a few times. The chain is built from TRBV5-6 and TRBJ2-7; 12 nucleotides align to TRBD1. The CDR3 length is 15 residues. Looked up from germline, CDR1 is SGHDT and CDR2 is YYEEEE. The V segment lost 1 base and the J segment 6 bases; nucleotides outside the gene matches: 5. The CDR3 is CASSLPTGQGAEQYF. Written as DNA, the CDR3 is TGTGCCAGCAGCTTGCCTACGGGACAGGGGGCCGAGCAGTACTTC.

The chain is built from TRBV27 and TRBJ2-2; 9 nucleotides align to TRBD1. V lost 6 bases, J lost 4 bases, and 6 bases stayed unmatched. The CDR3 is made up of 15 amino acids. Looked up from germline, CDR1 is MNHEY and CDR2 is SMNVEV (reference sequence). The CDR3 loop is CASRRQGVSTGELFF. The DNA for the CDR3 is TGTGCCAGCAGACGACAGGGGGTGAGCACCGGGGAGCTGTTTTTT.

The J gene is TRBJ2-1, the V gene TRBV4-1; D perhaps matches TRBD2 (5 bases). The germline V and J ends were trimmed by 3 bases and 6 bases, with 21 bases remaining between them. CDR1 is MGHRA, CDR2 YSYEKL, per germline. CDR3 length equals 17 residues. In nucleotides, the CDR3 is TGCGCCAGCAGCCATTTCCTCGCTAGCTCTCTAGCCAATGAGCAGTTCTTC. Residues: CASSHFLASSLANEQFF.

This clone was detected only a few times. V usage is TRBV27 and J usage is TRBJ2-7, with D tentatively TRBD2 (5 bases). Germline V CDR1 and CDR2: MNHEY, SMNVEV (reference sequence). V was pared by 3 bases and J by 2 bases, with 14 bases between. This CDR3 comprises 15 residues. The CDR3: CASSFRGNLAYEQYV. CDR3 nucleotides: TGTGCCAGCAGTTTCCGGGGTAACCTAGCCTACGAGCAGTACGTC.

V and J are TRBV7-9 and TRBJ2-7, with unresolved D. Germline V gene data show CDR1 as SEHNR and CDR2 as FQNEAQ (reference sequence). CDR3 length: 12 amino acids. Trimming took off 1 base at V and 5 bases at J, with 6 bases between the two ends. CDR3 nucleotides: TGTGCCAGCAGCTTAGGTGCTAACGAGCAGTACGTC. This gives the protein CASSLGANEQYV.

The chain uses TRBV2 and TRBJ2-7, with D maybe TRBD2 (6 bases). The germline gives CDR1 SNHLY, CDR2 FYNNEI. Trimming shortened V by 6 bases and J by 2 bases, and 11 bases separated the two germline ends. The CDR3 is 13 residues long. CDR3 amino acids: CASSAGTAYEQYF. The CDR3 nucleotides are TGTGCCAGCAGCGCCGGGACTGCCTACGAGCAGTACTTC.

V is TRBV6-6 and J is TRBJ2-1; 8 bases match TRBD1. Germline loops: CDR1 MNHNY, CDR2 SVGAGI (reference sequence). With 7 bases clipped from V and 2 bases from J, the junction kept 10 bases outside the gene matches. The CDR3 runs 16 residues. CDR3 in amino acids: CASTPDRGDAYNEQFF. The CDR3 bases are TGTGCCAGCACCCCAGACAGGGGCGATGCCTACAATGAGCAGTTCTTC.

The V and J genes are TRBV3-1 (or the pseudogene TRBV3-2) and TRBJ1-2, with TRBD1 identical over 8 bases. CDR1 is LGHDT and CDR2 is YNNKEL in the germline V gene (reference sequence). Losses at the gene ends were 3 bases for V and 2 bases for J; bases not matched to a gene: 8. This CDR3 is built from 16 residues. The CDR3 DNA sequence: TGTGCCAGCAGCCACCTGGACAGGGAGGTCAACTATGGCTACACCTTC. Its protein is CASSHLDREVNYGYTF.

This clone was seen a single time. V and J are TRBV19 and TRBJ1-1; D perhaps matches TRBD1 (6 bases). The CDR3 sequence is 12 residues long. From germline, CDR1 is LNHDA and CDR2 SQIVND (reference sequence). V lost 7 bases and J 4 bases, leaving 10 bases between the germline ends. CDR3: CASIRGATEAFF. The CDR3 nucleotides read TGTGCCAGTATCCGGGGGGCCACTGAAGCTTTCTTT.

This sequence joins TRBV5-4 and TRBJ1-6; TRBD1 aligns across 12 bases. V shed 4 bases, J shed 9 bases, and the junction held 20 bases outside the gene matches. This CDR3 spans 20 amino acids. CDR1 and CDR2 (germline): SGHNT, YYREEE (reference sequence). In DNA, the CDR3 is TGTGCCAGCAGCCCGTACCCTCTGAATTGGGACAGGGGGCTATTTTCACCCCTCCACTTT. Its translation: CASSPYPLNWDRGLFSPLHF.

The genes are TRBV30 and TRBJ2-3; D might be TRBD2 (5 bases). This CDR3 has 14 amino acids. Germline CDR1 reads GTSNPN; CDR2 reads SVGIG (reference sequence). The V end lost 3 bases, the J end lost 6 bases, and 16 bases lay between the germline ends. The CDR3 loop reads CAWSHGMGWDTQYF. CDR3 DNA sequence: TGTGCCTGGAGCCACGGGATGGGGTGGGATACGCAGTATTTT.